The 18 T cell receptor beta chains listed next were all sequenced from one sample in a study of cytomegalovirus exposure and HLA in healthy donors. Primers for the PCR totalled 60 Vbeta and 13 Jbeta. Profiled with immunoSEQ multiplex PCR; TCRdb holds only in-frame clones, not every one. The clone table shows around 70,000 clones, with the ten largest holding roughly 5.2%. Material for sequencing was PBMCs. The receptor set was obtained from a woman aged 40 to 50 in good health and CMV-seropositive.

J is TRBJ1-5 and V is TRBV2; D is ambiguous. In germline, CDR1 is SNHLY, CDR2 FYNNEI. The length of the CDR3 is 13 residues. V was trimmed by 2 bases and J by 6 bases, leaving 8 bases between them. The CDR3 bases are TGTGCCAGCAGTGAATATCGGAGTCAGCCCCAGCATTTT. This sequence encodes CASSEYRSQPQHF.

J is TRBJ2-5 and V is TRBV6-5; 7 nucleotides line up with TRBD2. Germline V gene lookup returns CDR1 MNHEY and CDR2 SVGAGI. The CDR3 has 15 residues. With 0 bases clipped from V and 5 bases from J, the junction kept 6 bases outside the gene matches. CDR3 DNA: TGTGCCAGCAGTTACTCGGGGACTACCATGGAGACCCAGTACTTC. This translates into CASSYSGTTMETQYF.

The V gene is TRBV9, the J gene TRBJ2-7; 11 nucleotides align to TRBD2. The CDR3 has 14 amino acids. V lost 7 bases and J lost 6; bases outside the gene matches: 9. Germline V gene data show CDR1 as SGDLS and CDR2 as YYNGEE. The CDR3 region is CASGPGLAAIEQYF. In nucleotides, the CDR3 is TGTGCCAGCGGACCGGGACTAGCGGCAATCGAGCAGTACTTC.

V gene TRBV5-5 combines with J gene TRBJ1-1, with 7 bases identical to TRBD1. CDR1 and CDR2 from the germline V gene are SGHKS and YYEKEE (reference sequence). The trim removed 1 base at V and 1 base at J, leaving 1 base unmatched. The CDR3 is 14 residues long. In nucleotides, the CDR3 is TGTGCCAGCAGCTTGCGGGACAGGAACACTGAAGCTTTCTTT. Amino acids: CASSLRDRNTEAFF.

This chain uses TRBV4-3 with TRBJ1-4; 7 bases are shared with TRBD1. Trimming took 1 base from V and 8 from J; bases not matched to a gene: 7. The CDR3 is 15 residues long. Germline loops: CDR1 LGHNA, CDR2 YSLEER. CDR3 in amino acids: CASSQGQGAYEKLFF. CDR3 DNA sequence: TGCGCCAGCAGCCAAGGACAGGGAGCCTACGAAAAACTGTTTTTT.

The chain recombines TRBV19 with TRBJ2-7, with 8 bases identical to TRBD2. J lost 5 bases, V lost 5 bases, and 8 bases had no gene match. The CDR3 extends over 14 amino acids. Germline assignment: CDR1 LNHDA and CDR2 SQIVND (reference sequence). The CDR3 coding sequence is TGTGCCAGTAGTGGCGCCGCGGGAGGACACGAGCAGTACTTC. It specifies CASSGAAGGHEQYF.

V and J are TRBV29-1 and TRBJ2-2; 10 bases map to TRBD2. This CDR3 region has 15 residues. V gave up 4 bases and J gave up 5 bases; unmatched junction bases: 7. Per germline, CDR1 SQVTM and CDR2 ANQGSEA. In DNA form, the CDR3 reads TGCAGCGTTGTCCCCAGCGGGAGGGAGACCGGGGAGCTGTTTTTT. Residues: CSVVPSGRETGELFF.

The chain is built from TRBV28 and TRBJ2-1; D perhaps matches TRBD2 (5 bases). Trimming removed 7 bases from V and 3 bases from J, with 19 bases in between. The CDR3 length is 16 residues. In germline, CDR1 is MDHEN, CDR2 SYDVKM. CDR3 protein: CASTMPYREGYNEQFF. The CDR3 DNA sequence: TGTGCCAGCACCATGCCCTACCGGGAAGGCTACAATGAGCAGTTCTTC.

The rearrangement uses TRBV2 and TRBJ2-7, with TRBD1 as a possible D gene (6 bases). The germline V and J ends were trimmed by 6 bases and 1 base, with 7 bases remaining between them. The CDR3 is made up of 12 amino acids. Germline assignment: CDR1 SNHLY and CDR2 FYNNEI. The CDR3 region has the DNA TGTGCCAGCAGGGACAGATCCTACGAGCAGTACTTC. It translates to CASRDRSYEQYF. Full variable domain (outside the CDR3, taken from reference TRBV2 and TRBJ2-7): EPEVTQTPSHQVTQMGQEVILRCVPISNHLYFYWYRQILGQKVEFLVSFYNNEISEKSEIFDDQFSVERPDGSNFTLKIRSTKLEDSAMYFCASRDRSYEQYFGPGTRLTVT.

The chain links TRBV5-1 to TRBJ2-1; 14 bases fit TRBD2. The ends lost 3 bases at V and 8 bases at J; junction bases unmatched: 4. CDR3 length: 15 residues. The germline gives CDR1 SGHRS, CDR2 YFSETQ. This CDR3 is CASSSGLAGVDEQFF. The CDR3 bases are TGCGCCAGCAGCTCGGGACTAGCGGGAGTGGATGAGCAGTTCTTC.

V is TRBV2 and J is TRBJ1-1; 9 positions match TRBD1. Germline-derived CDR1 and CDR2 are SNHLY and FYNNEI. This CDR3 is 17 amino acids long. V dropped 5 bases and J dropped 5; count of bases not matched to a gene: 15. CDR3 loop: CASSSQGTGKIGTEAFF. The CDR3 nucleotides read TGTGCCAGCAGTTCCCAGGGGACAGGGAAGATAGGGACTGAAGCTTTCTTT. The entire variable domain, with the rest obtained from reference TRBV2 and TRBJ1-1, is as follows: EPEVTQTPSHQVTQMGQEVILRCVPISNHLYFYWYRQILGQKVEFLVSFYNNEISEKSEIFDDQFSVERPDGSNFTLKIRSTKLEDSAMYFCASSSQGTGKIGTEAFFGQGTRLTVV.

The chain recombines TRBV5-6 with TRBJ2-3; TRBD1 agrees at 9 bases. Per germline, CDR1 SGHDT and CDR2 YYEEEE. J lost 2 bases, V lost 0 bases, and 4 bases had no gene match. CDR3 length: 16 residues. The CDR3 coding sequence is TGTGCCAGCAGCTTGGAGACAGGGGGGTACACAGATACGCAGTATTTT. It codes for CASSLETGGYTDTQYF.

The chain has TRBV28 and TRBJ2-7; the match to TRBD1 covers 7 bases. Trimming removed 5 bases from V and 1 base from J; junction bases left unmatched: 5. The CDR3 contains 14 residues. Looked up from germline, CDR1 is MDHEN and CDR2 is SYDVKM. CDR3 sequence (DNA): TGTGCCAGCAGTCCGACAGGGTGGTCCTACGAGCAGTACTTC. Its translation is CASSPTGWSYEQYF. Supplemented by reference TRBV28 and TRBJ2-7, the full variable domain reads DVKVTQSSRYLVKRTGEKVFLECVQDMDHENMFWYRQDPGLGLRLIYFSYDVKMKEKGDIPEGYSVSREKKERFSLILESASTNQTSMYLCASSPTGWSYEQYFGPGTRLTVT.

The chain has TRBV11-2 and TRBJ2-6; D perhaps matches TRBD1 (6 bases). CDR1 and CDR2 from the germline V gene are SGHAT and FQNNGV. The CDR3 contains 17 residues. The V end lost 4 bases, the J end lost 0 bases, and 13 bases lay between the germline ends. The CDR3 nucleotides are TGTGCCAGCAGCTCCCCGGACAGTCCCTCTGGGGCCAACGTCCTGACTTTC. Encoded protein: CASSSPDSPSGANVLTF.

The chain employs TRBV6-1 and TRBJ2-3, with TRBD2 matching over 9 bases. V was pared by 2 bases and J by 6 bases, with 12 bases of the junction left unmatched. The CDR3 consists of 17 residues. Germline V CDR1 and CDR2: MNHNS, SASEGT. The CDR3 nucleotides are TGTGCCAGCAGTGAAATGGTTGGTGCGGGAGGGCCTGATACGCAGTATTTT. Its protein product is CASSEMVGAGGPDTQYF.

This CDR3 reads CASSQDRAGNQPQHF. The CDR3 DNA reads as TGCGCCAGCAGCCAAGACAGGGCGGGCAATCAGCCCCAGCATTTT. The chain employs TRBV4-3 and TRBJ1-5; TRBD1 might be the D (5 bases). Germline lookup yields CDR1 LGHNA and CDR2 YSLEER. V gave up 0 bases and J gave up 2 bases, with 8 bases separating them. CDR3 size: 15 residues.

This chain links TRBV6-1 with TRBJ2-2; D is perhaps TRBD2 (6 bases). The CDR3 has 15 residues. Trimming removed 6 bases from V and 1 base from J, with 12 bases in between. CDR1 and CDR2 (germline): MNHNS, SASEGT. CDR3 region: CASRRMGGNTGELFF. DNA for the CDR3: TGTGCCAGCAGACGAATGGGAGGGAACACCGGGGAGCTGTTTTTT.

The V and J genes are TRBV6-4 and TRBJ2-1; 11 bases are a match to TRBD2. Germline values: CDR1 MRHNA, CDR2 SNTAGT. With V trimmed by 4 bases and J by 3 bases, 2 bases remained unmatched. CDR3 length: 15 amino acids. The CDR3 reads CASSVSGGDYNEQFF. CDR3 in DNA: TGTGCCAGCAGTGTTAGCGGGGGGGACTACAATGAGCAGTTCTTC.